The 16 T cell receptor beta chains listed next were all sequenced from one sample in a study of T-cell reconstitution after alpha-beta-depleted transplantation in children. As it was prepared, the TCRbeta library received unique molecular identifiers. TCRdb re-called the PCR reads through MiXCR, storing one row per CDR3 protein. The table records around 440,000 distinct CDR3 sequences, 15% to 20% of them present only once. This sample comprised PBMCs, mostly from graft donor cells, obtained 360 days after TCRalphabeta/CD19-depleted stem cell transplant. The source is a boy under three years old who had a stem cell transplant for Wiskott-Aldrich syndrome, so the T cells may come from the graft donor.

This clonotype was seen only a few times. This chain joins TRBV7-9 and TRBJ2-7; 8 bases fit TRBD1. V lost 2 bases to trimming and J lost 2 bases; unmatched junction nucleotides: 8. Germline V gene data show CDR1 as SEHNR and CDR2 as FQNEAQ (reference sequence). This CDR3 comprises 16 residues. CDR3 nucleotides: TGTGCCAGCAGCTTAATGGACAGGGAAATAGCCTACGAGCAGTACTTC. It translates to CASSLMDREIAYEQYF.

This clonotype was observed a few times. The gene calls are TRBV6-5 and TRBJ2-7; perhaps TRBD2 as D (5 bases). V was cut by 0 bases and J by 6 bases, with 15 bases left in between. The germline gives CDR1 MNHEY, CDR2 SVGAGI. This CDR3 contains 15 residues. As DNA, the CDR3 is TGTGCCAGCAGTTACTCGAGTAGCGTCGGCGTCGAGCAGTACTTC. Its protein product is CASSYSSSVGVEQYF.

This clonotype was seen many times. The CDR3 nucleotides are TGTGCCAGCAGTGATGGGACAACCCCAGGGGAAGAGACCCAGTACTTC. Translating it yields CASSDGTTPGEETQYF. The chain carries TRBV25-1 and TRBJ2-5; D is perhaps TRBD1 (6 bases). This CDR3 is 16 amino acids long. The germline gives CDR1 MGHDK, CDR2 SYGVNS. Trimming took off 3 bases at V and 3 bases at J, with 17 bases between the two ends.

The chain recombines TRBV24-1 with TRBJ2-1; D remains ambiguous. The length of the CDR3 is 12 residues. Germline CDR1 KGHDR, CDR2 SFDVKD. Trimming took off 3 bases at V and 7 bases at J, with 6 bases between the two ends. The CDR3 DNA reads as TGTGCCACCAGTGATGTAGGAAATGAGCAGTTCTTC. This translates into CATSDVGNEQFF.

The sample holds a few counts of this clonotype. This chain connects TRBV4-1 to TRBJ1-4; D call uncertain. Germline V gives CDR1 MGHRA, CDR2 YSYEKL. The CDR3 length is 14 residues. The V gene lost 1 base and the J gene lost 7 bases, with 10 bases spanning the gap. The CDR3 nucleotides are TGCGCCAGCAGCCAAGGAGGGTTGGTTGAAAAACTGTTTTTT. Its protein is CASSQGGLVEKLFF.

This chain joins TRBV6-4 and TRBJ2-3; tentative D call: TRBD2 (7 bases). Trimming pared 3 bases from V and 2 bases from J, leaving 18 bases between. In germline, CDR1 is MRHNA, CDR2 SNTAGT. The CDR3 is 17 residues long. The chain's CDR3 is CASSEVRTRGATDTQYF. The CDR3 nucleotides read TGTGCCAGCAGTGAAGTAAGGACACGGGGGGCCACAGATACGCAGTATTTT.

The genes are TRBV12-3 or TRBV12-4 and TRBJ2-2, with unresolved D. This CDR3 is built from 14 residues. Between the trimmed V and J ends, which lost 7 bases and 0 bases, there was a span of 9 bases. The CDR3 bases are TGTGCCAGCATTCGCAGGTCGAACACCGGGGAGCTGTTTTTT. It codes for CASIRRSNTGELFF.

This clonotype was seen more than once but under ten times. The V call is TRBV11-2, the J call TRBJ2-1; D is perhaps TRBD1 (6 bases). CDR3 length: 18 amino acids. Between the trimmed V and J ends, which lost 0 bases and 4 bases, there was a span of 19 bases. Germline V gene data show CDR1 as SGHAT and CDR2 as FQNNGV. In DNA form, the CDR3 reads TGTGCCAGCAGCTTAGATCCAGTGCAGGGGCCTCCTTACAATGAGCAGTTCTTC. Amino acids: CASSLDPVQGPPYNEQFF.

This clonotype was counted only a few times. V and J are TRBV6-6 and TRBJ2-7; D not resolved. The germline gives CDR1 MNHNY, CDR2 SVGAGI (reference sequence). V was trimmed by 6 bases and J by 4 bases, leaving 10 bases between them. The CDR3 consists of 12 residues. The CDR3 sequence: CASSATVYEQYF. The CDR3 DNA is TGTGCCAGCAGCGCTACAGTATACGAGCAGTACTTC.

This clonotype was counted between two and nine times. As DNA, the CDR3 is TGCGCCAGCAGCCAAGATCCAGGACTAGCGTCCTACAATGAGCAGTTCTTC. This encodes CASSQDPGLASYNEQFF. The chain combines TRBV4-3 with TRBJ2-1; 9 nucleotides line up with TRBD2. V dropped 0 bases and J dropped 1; count of bases not matched to a gene: 4. This CDR3 spans 17 amino acids. CDR1 is LGHNA, CDR2 YSLEER, per germline.

There are a few counts of this clonotype. The chain couples TRBV20-1 to TRBJ2-3; maybe TRBD2 (5 bases). The CDR3 runs 12 residues. CDR1 and CDR2 from the germline V gene are DFQATT and SNEGSKA (reference sequence). Trimming pared 3 bases from V and 3 bases from J, leaving 7 bases between. CDR3 sequence: CSASGGTDTQYF. The CDR3 DNA reads TGCAGTGCTAGCGGCGGGACAGATACGCAGTATTTT.

In its sample, this clonotype was seen a few times. The chain carries TRBV7-6 and TRBJ2-2; a weak D match, TRBD1 (5 bases). CDR1 is SGHVS and CDR2 is FNYEAQ in the germline V gene. CDR3 length: 14 amino acids. The germline V and J ends were trimmed by 2 bases and 7 bases, with 11 bases remaining between them. The CDR3 sequence is CASSLKRGYGELFF. For the CDR3, the DNA is TGTGCCAGCAGCTTAAAAAGGGGTTACGGGGAGCTGTTTTTT.

This rearrangement joins TRBV6-1 to TRBJ2-7, with D maybe TRBD2 (5 bases). Trimming took off 5 bases at V and 1 base at J, with 9 bases between the two ends. Germline CDR1 and CDR2: MNHNS and SASEGT. There are 13 residues in the CDR3. The CDR3 is CASSRGISYEQYF. For the CDR3, the DNA is TGTGCCAGCAGTCGGGGAATTTCCTACGAGCAGTACTTC.

The chain links TRBV5-5 to TRBJ2-7; D remains unclear. The germline V gene has CDR1 SGHKS and CDR2 YYEKEE (reference sequence). The ends were cut back, 0 bases at V and 5 bases at J, with 9 bases in the middle. This CDR3 has 13 amino acids. CDR3 residues: CASSLATLDEQYF. The CDR3 DNA reads TGTGCCAGCAGCTTGGCGACCCTAGACGAGCAGTACTTC. The full variable domain, rest sourced from reference TRBV5-5 and TRBJ2-7, is DAGVTQSPTHLIKTRGQQVTLRCSPISGHKSVSWYQQVLGQGPQFIFQYYEKEERGRGNFPDRFSARQFPNYSSELNVNALLLGDSALYLCASSLATLDEQYFGPGTRLTVT.

The chain links TRBV4-3 to TRBJ2-4; unclear D gene. CDR1 and CDR2 from the germline V gene are LGHNA and YSLEER. V was trimmed by 1 base and J by 3 bases, leaving 10 bases between them. The CDR3 covers 15 residues. CDR3 amino acids: CASSQGFVGKNIQYF. The CDR3 nucleotides are TGCGCCAGCAGCCAAGGGTTTGTGGGCAAAAACATTCAGTACTTC.

This chain joins TRBV11-2 and TRBJ2-7, with 9 bases matching TRBD1. The trim removed 1 base at V and 5 bases at J, leaving 9 bases unmatched. This CDR3 spans 16 amino acids. Germline CDR1 reads SGHAT; CDR2 reads FQNNGV. The CDR3 coding sequence is TGTGCCAGCAGCTTAGTCCTGGGACAGGGTTCCCACGAGCAGTACTTC. Protein: CASSLVLGQGSHEQYF.